Listed below are T cell receptor beta chains from one sample, sequenced in a study of vaccination and CD4 T cells after COVID-19. Which antigens these TCRs recognize remains unknown. TCRdb processed the PCR reads anew with MiXCR; each CDR3 protein has one entry. The table has 10,000 to 15,000 distinct CDR3 sequences, under 60% seen once; the top ten hold roughly 16%. The sample comprised CD4+ T cells from blood, cultured in vitro. These receptor sequences come from a human donor who had recovered from COVID-19. Each CDR3 is given with its conserved first and last residue. D genes are given only for firm matches. Only part of the rows carry a size: once, few, many, or a class if the clone is expanded.

j_call,clone_size,d_call,v_call,cdr3_aa,cdr3_nt
TRBJ1-4,few,TRBD1,TRBV28,CASSSRGREKLFF,TGTGCCAGCAGTTCCAGGGGGCGTGAAAAACTGTTTTTT
TRBJ2-3,.,TRBD2,TRBV20-1,CSATYLGQGLLAGATDTQYF,TGCAGTGCTACCTACCTCGGACAGGGGCTACTAGCGGGGGCCACAGATACGCAGTATTTT
TRBJ2-7,.,.,TRBV9,CASSPKGQDELYF,TGTGCCAGCAGCCCTAAAGGGCAGGACGAGCTGTACTTC
TRBJ2-3,few,.,TRBV4-1,CASSQGMGLGTDTQYF,TGCGCCAGCAGCCAAGGAATGGGTTTGGGCACAGATACGCAGTATTTT
TRBJ2-5,.,.,TRBV27,CASRGRPGQETQYF,TGTGCCAGCAGGGGTAGACCCGGACAAGAGACCCAGTACTTC
TRBJ2-1,.,.,TRBV20-1,CSARDIQGVSYNEQFF,TGCAGTGCTAGAGACATCCAGGGCGTCTCCTACAATGAGCAGTTCTTC
TRBJ2-7,.,.,TRBV7-5,CISVSEARGPGQIPPYEQYF,.
TRBJ2-7,few,TRBD1,TRBV27,CASSLYGTATYEQYF,TGTGCCAGCAGTTTATACGGGACAGCTACCTACGAGCAGTACTTC
TRBJ2-3,.,.,TRBV20-1,CSARDWGRPDTQYF,TGCAGTGCTAGAGACTGGGGGCGCCCAGATACGCAGTATTTT
TRBJ2-5,.,.,TRBV20-1,CSARDSIFVLETQYF,TGCAGTGCTAGAGATTCAATATTCGTTTTAGAGACCCAGTACTTC